A single T cell receptor (beta chain) is shown here with its context. Antigen: not known. V was pared by 6 bases and J by 1 base, with 11 bases between. There are 14 residues in the CDR3. From germline, CDR1 is SEHNR and CDR2 FQNEAQ (reference sequence). This record comes from a study of cytomegalovirus exposure and HLA in healthy donors. At the level of the study: A previous analysis identified 95 million to 120 million unique TCR beta sequences derived from 180 million or so T cells. Early released data had approximately 86 million unique TCRs, all coming from HLA-typed donors.

General observations from the study: Most of the TCR beta V segments (in an earlier analysis) were productive either about 87% or about 30% of the time. A later analysis revealed that TCR association rates differed between HLA loci, peaking at DRB1 and bottoming out at HLA-C.

It was with 60 Vbeta and 13 Jbeta primers that the PCR ran. Sequencing used immunoSEQ multiplex PCR; TCRdb keeps in-frame clones, though not all of them. The data contain approximately 170,000 clones, almost 80% of them singletons. The sequence was collected from a man aged 18-30 years in good health and CMV-seropositive. Sequences were obtained from PBMCs. The chain employs TRBV7-9 and TRBJ2-3, with D maybe TRBD1 (5 bases). The CDR3 nucleotides are TGTGCCAGCAGTCAGGCCAGGGGCACAGATACGCAGTATTTT. It specifies CASSQARGTDTQYF. Based on the CDR3 plus reference TRBV7-9 and TRBJ2-3, the full variable domain is DTGVSQNPRHKITKRGQNVTFRCDPISEHNRLYWYRQTLGQGPEFLTYFQNEAQLEKSRLLSDRFSAERPKGSFSTLEIQRTEQGDSAMYLCASSQARGTDTQYFGPGTRLTVL.